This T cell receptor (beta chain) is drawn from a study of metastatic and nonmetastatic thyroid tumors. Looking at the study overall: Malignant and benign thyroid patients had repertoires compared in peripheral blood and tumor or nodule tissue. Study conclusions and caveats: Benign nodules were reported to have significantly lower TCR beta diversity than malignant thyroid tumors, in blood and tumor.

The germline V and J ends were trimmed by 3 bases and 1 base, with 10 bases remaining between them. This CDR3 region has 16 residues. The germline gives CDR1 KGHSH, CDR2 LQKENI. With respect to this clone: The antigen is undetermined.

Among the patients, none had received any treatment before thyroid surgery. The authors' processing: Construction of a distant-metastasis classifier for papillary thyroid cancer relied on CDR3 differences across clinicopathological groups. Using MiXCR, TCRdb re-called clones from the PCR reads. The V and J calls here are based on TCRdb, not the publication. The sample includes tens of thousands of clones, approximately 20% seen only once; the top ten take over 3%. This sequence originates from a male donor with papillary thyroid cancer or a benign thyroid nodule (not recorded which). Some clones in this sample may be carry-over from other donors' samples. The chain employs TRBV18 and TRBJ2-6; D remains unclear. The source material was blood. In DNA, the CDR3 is TGTGCCAGCTCACCCCAGTACCCTTCTGGGGCCAACGTCCTGACTTTC. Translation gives CASSPQYPSGANVLTF.